The clone carrying this T cell receptor beta chain was observed a few times. These data originate in a study of T cells after yellow fever vaccination. TCRdb re-called the 5' RACE reads through MiXCR, storing one row per CDR3 protein. The repertoire holds 550,000 to 750,000 distinct CDR3 sequences, with less than 15% as singletons. CDR1 is GTSNPN, CDR2 SVGIG, per germline (reference sequence). The CDR3 covers 13 residues. V shed 5 bases, J shed 5 bases, and the junction held 5 bases outside the gene matches. Sequenced here: PBMCs, sampled on the day of the yellow fever booster vaccination. This chain connects TRBV30 to TRBJ2-7; TRBD1 matches 11 bases. The sequence was obtained from a man aged 25-45 years who received the YFV17D yellow fever vaccine. CDR3 in amino acids: CAWWGQGENEQYF. CDR3 DNA sequence: TGTGCCTGGTGGGGACAGGGGGAGAACGAGCAGTACTTC.